A single sample gave rise to the 26 T cell receptor beta chains below, sequenced in a study of glioma-infiltrating T cells. The iRepertoire nested amplicon-rescue multiplex PCR amplified TCR alpha and beta CDR3s from RNA. Via MiXCR, TCRdb re-called the multiplex PCR reads, giving one row per CDR3 protein. Of 100,000 to 150,000 distinct CDR3 sequences in the sample, roughly 25% were seen once. The sample taken for sequencing was glioma tissue, nonneoplastic brain tissue, or PBMCs (not recorded which). The receptors were sampled from a human donor with low-grade glioma or glioblastoma, undergoing nonglioma brain surgery, or in good health (not recorded which).

Many counts were recorded for this clonotype. V gene TRBV14 combines with J gene TRBJ1-2, with D hard to call. Trimming stripped 2 bases from V and 2 bases from J, with 15 bases between. This CDR3 is 16 amino acids long. Per germline, CDR1 SGHDN and CDR2 FVKESK. The CDR3 DNA reads TGTGCCAGCAGCCAAAGCTTCTCCGGGCGGAACTATGGCTACACCTTC. This translates into CASSQSFSGRNYGYTF. Full variable domain (missing parts from reference TRBV14 and TRBJ1-2): EAGVTQFPSHSVIEKGQTVTLRCDPISGHDNLYWYRRVMGKEIKFLLHFVKESKQDESGMPNNRFLAERTGGTYSTLKVQPAELEDSGVYFCASSQSFSGRNYGYTFGSGTRLTVV.

This clonotype was seen many times. This chain uses TRBV20-1 with TRBJ1-2; TRBD1 might be the D (5 bases). CDR1 and CDR2 (germline): DFQATT, SNEGSKA (reference sequence). The length of the CDR3 is 13 residues. The V gene lost 6 bases and the J gene lost 2 bases, with 13 bases spanning the gap. CDR3 DNA sequence: TGCAGTGCCGGCGACGGACAAAACTATGGCTACACCTTC. Amino acids: CSAGDGQNYGYTF.

This clonotype was detected many times. V and J are TRBV20-1 and TRBJ1-5; the match to TRBD1 covers 7 bases. The germline V gene encodes CDR1 DFQATT and CDR2 SNEGSKA (reference sequence). V lost 0 bases and J lost 4; bases outside the gene matches: 6. This CDR3 is 15 amino acids long. The CDR3 spells CSARDHSQGNQPQHF. The DNA for the CDR3 is TGCAGTGCTAGAGACCATTCACAGGGGAATCAGCCCCAGCATTTT.

Comments on this clonotype: A much larger clone is a single base away; this may be a read error. The chain has TRBV19 and TRBJ2-1, with D perhaps TRBD2 (6 bases). The CDR3 sequence is 18 residues long. Deletions cut 5 bases from V and 0 bases from J, with 20 bases between. Germline-derived CDR1 and CDR2 are LNHDA and SQIVND (reference sequence). CDR3 sequence (DNA): TGTGCCAGTAGTCCGGTTATAGCGGAACCGAGCTCCTACAATGAGCAGTTCTTC. Residues: CASSPVIAEPSSYNEQFF.

This clonotype was counted at least ten times. The chain recombines TRBV7-3 with TRBJ2-1; D might be TRBD1 (6 bases). The CDR3 has 13 residues. Trimming stripped 4 bases from V and 5 bases from J, with 9 bases between. Germline V CDR1 and CDR2: SGHTA, FQGTGA. The chain's CDR3 is CASSYRVDNEQFF. As DNA, the CDR3 is TGTGCCAGCAGCTACAGGGTGGACAATGAGCAGTTCTTC.

Of note for this clonotype: A single base separates this from a much larger clone, so it may be a read error. The chain is built from TRBV4-1 and TRBJ2-7; D tentatively fits TRBD1 or TRBD2 (5 bases each). The CDR3 is 15 residues long. Germline V lookup: CDR1 MGHRA, CDR2 YSYEKL. The CDR3 sequence: CAGSQPGRGLYEQYF. DNA for the CDR3: TGCGCCGGCAGCCAGCCGGGACGTGGGCTGTACGAGCAGTACTTC.

This clonotype was counted once. This may be a read error: a much more frequent sequence differs by one nucleotide. The rearrangement uses TRBV7-9 and TRBJ1-3, with D unclear. The V gene lost 4 bases and the J gene lost 4 bases, with 8 bases spanning the gap. This CDR3 is built from 13 residues. The germline V gene has CDR1 SEHNR and CDR2 FQNEAQ (reference sequence). The CDR3 region has the DNA TGTGCCAGCAGCTCCCCTTACGGAAACACCATATATTTT. Its protein is CASSSPYGNTIYF.

This clonotype came up many times. The chain employs TRBV5-1 and TRBJ1-1; possibly TRBD1 for D (5 bases). Germline V gives CDR1 SGHRS, CDR2 YFSETQ. The CDR3 covers 13 residues. V shed 5 bases and J shed 9 bases, with 17 bases lying between them. The CDR3: CASSSSRDGQAFF. CDR3 DNA: TGCGCCAGCAGTTCTTCCAGGGACGGACAAGCTTTCTTT.

In this sample, this clonotype turned up many times. The chain is built from TRBV7-9 and TRBJ2-3, with D perhaps matching TRBD2 (6 bases). Germline values: CDR1 SEHNR, CDR2 FQNEAQ (reference sequence). The CDR3 is 15 amino acids. The V gene lost 0 bases and the J gene lost 0 bases, with 7 bases spanning the gap. CDR3 amino acids: CASSLARGSTDTQYF. DNA of the CDR3: TGTGCCAGCAGCTTAGCGCGGGGTAGCACAGATACGCAGTATTTT. The complete variable domain, with remaining parts taken from reference TRBV7-9 and TRBJ2-3, reads DTGVSQNPRHKITKRGQNVTFRCDPISEHNRLYWYRQTLGQGPEFLTYFQNEAQLEKSRLLSDRFSAERPKGSFSTLEIQRTEQGDSAMYLCASSLARGSTDTQYFGPGTRLTVL.

This clonotype was picked up a small number of times. This chain links TRBV4-1 with TRBJ2-5, with D perhaps TRBD2 (6 bases). The germline CDR1 and CDR2 sequences are MGHRA and YSYEKL. V was trimmed by 4 bases and J by 3 bases, leaving 18 bases between them. This CDR3 contains 16 residues. CDR3 in amino acids: CASSLEEGVGKETQYF. The CDR3 region has the DNA TGCGCCAGCAGCCTCGAGGAGGGCGTCGGAAAAGAGACCCAGTACTTC.

This clonotype was found many times. At one of its ends the junction is not consistent with the germline gene, which may arise from a read error. The gene calls are TRBV5-1 and TRBJ2-7; 10 bases agree with TRBD1. Germline-derived CDR1 and CDR2 are SGHRS and YFSETQ. CDR3 length: 14 residues. In nucleotides, the CDR3 is TGTGCCAGCAGTTCCGGGACAGGGGCCTACGAGCAGTACTTC. This encodes CASSSGTGAYEQYF.

Of note for this clonotype: Given a much more abundant clone one base away, this may be a read error. The chain links TRBV20-1 to TRBJ2-1; 8 bases are shared with TRBD2. CDR1 and CDR2 (germline): DFQATT, SNEGSKA (reference sequence). Trimming took 3 bases from V and 6 from J; bases not matched to a gene: 7. The CDR3 covers 14 residues. The CDR3 nucleotides are TGCAGTGCTAGGGGGACTAGAGGGAGCAATGAGCAGTTCTTC. Translation gives CSARGTRGSNEQFF.

This clonotype was detected many times. The chain uses TRBV10-2 and TRBJ2-7; D gene ambiguous. CDR3 size: 13 residues. Germline loops: CDR1 WSHSY, CDR2 SAAADI. V was trimmed by 10 bases and J by 0 bases, leaving 13 bases between them. The CDR3 DNA sequence: TGCGCCACCAGGAAGCCTAGCTCCTACGAGCAGTACTTC. Translated: CATRKPSSYEQYF.

This clonotype has more than one count but fewer than ten. The J gene is TRBJ2-1, the V gene TRBV5-4; 11 nucleotides align to TRBD2. In germline, CDR1 is SGHNT, CDR2 YYREEE (reference sequence). The CDR3 has 15 residues. V was clipped by 4 bases and J by 6 bases; unmatched bases: 6. CDR3 in DNA: TGTGCCAGCAGCAGGGCTAGCGGGAGGCCCAATGAGCAGTTCTTC. Translation gives CASSRASGRPNEQFF. The full variable domain, its missing parts supplied by reference TRBV5-4 and TRBJ2-1, is ETGVTQSPTHLIKTRGQQVTLRCSSQSGHNTVSWYQQALGQGPQFIFQYYREEENGRGNFPPRFSGLQFPNYSSELNVNALELDDSALYLCASSRASGRPNEQFFGPGTRLTVL.

This clonotype was observed a few times. The chain employs TRBV12-3 or TRBV12-4 and TRBJ1-2, with 7 bases identical to TRBD1. Germline trimming cut 2 bases from V and 8 bases from J; bases unmatched to any gene: 8. CDR3 size: 14 residues. CDR3 loop: CASSLLSTGEGYTF. The CDR3 nucleotides are TGTGCCAGCAGTTTACTTTCCACAGGGGAAGGCTACACCTTC.

This clonotype has ten or more counts. The chain recombines TRBV6-2 or TRBV6-3 with TRBJ2-1; no reliable D call. Germline V gives CDR1 MNHEY, CDR2 SVGEGT. The CDR3 runs to 12 residues. V lost 2 bases and J 7 bases, leaving 6 bases between the germline ends. CDR3 DNA sequence: TGTGCCAGCAGTTACGGGGTTAATGAGCAGTTCTTC. Protein sequence: CASSYGVNEQFF.

The table lists this clonotype with a few counts. The chain combines TRBV12-3 or TRBV12-4 with TRBJ2-1; 8 bases fit TRBD2. The CDR3 loop spans 17 amino acids. J was trimmed by 7 bases and V by 3 bases; bases with no gene match: 14. The CDR3 is CASSFPSPWREENEQFF. CDR3 bases: TGTGCCAGCAGTTTCCCCTCCCCCTGGCGGGAGGAAAATGAGCAGTTCTTC.

This clonotype was recorded only once. One base away lies a much larger clone, so this may be a sequencing read error. V and J are TRBV18 and TRBJ2-7; a weak D match, TRBD2 (5 bases). The V and J ends lost 3 bases and 6 bases respectively, with 15 bases between them. This CDR3 is 14 amino acids long. The germline V gene encodes CDR1 KGHSH and CDR2 LQKENI. The CDR3: CASSPQWESPEQYF. The CDR3, as DNA: TGTGCCAGCTCACCTCAGTGGGAGTCCCCCGAGCAGTACTTC.

The chain has TRBV12-3 or TRBV12-4 and TRBJ2-1; D unclear. V was shortened by 3 bases and J by 8 bases, with 2 bases between the two germline ends. The CDR3 extends over 10 amino acids. For the CDR3, the DNA is TGTGCCAGCAGTTTCGATGAGCAGTTCTTC. This sequence encodes CASSFDEQFF.

This clonotype was observed at least ten times. The chain employs TRBV18 and TRBJ1-1, with D perhaps TRBD1 (5 bases). Germline loops: CDR1 KGHSH, CDR2 LQKENI. V lost 3 bases and J 3 bases, leaving 8 bases between the germline ends. The CDR3 spans 13 residues. CDR3 DNA sequence: TGTGCCAGCTCACCCACAGGCGACACTGAAGCTTTCTTT. It translates to CASSPTGDTEAFF. The full variable domain, its missing parts supplied by reference TRBV18 and TRBJ1-1, is NAGVMQNPRHLVRRRGQEARLRCSPMKGHSHVYWYRQLPEEGLKFMVYLQKENIIDESGMPKERFSAEFPKEGPSILRIQQVVRGDSAAYFCASSPTGDTEAFFGQGTRLTVV.

As for this clonotype: A much larger clone is a single base away; this may be a read error. The rearrangement joins TRBV27 to TRBJ2-1, with unresolved D. Germline assignment: CDR1 MNHEY and CDR2 SMNVEV (reference sequence). CDR3 length equals 12 residues. Trimming shortened V by 3 bases and J by 11 bases, and 11 bases separated the two germline ends. The CDR3 bases are TGTGCCAGCAGTTTCCTAGGGAATAAGCAGTTCTTC. Amino acids: CASSFLGNKQFF.

This clonotype was found many times. The genes are TRBV4-1 and TRBJ2-3; D ambiguous. Germline assignment: CDR1 MGHRA and CDR2 YSYEKL. V lost 1 base to trimming and J lost 3 bases, with 5 bases between them. This CDR3 comprises 13 residues. This CDR3 reads CASSQVRTDTQYF. Here the CDR3 DNA reads TGCGCCAGCAGCCAAGTCAGGACAGATACGCAGTATTTT.

In the case of this clonotype: Just one base apart from a much larger clone, this may be a read error. The rearrangement links TRBV7-2 to TRBJ1-6; D remains ambiguous. Germline V gene sequence: CDR1 SGHTA, CDR2 FQGNSA. Trimming left V 2 bases short and J 7 bases short, with 15 bases between. The CDR3 has 16 residues. The CDR3 sequence: CASSLLHPGSNSPLHF. CDR3 DNA sequence: TGTGCCAGCAGCTTACTGCACCCTGGTTCAAATTCACCCCTCCACTTT. The variable domain in full, with the rest retrieved from reference TRBV7-2 and TRBJ1-6, is GAGVSQSPSNKVTEKGKDVELRCDPISGHTALYWYRQSLGQGLEFLIYFQGNSAPDKSGLPSDRFSAERTGGSVSTLTIQRTQQEDSAVYLCASSLLHPGSNSPLHFGNGTRLTVT.

J is TRBJ2-5 and V is TRBV19; TRBD2 matches 9 bases. Trimming at V came to 3 bases and at J to 2 bases, leaving 1 base not matched to a gene. CDR3 length equals 14 residues. Germline CDR1 is LNHDA and CDR2 is SQIVND (reference sequence). The CDR3 bases are TGTGCCAGTAGTATTAGCGGGGGACAAGAGACCCAGTACTTC. Amino acid sequence: CASSISGGQETQYF.

In regard to this clonotype: The missing conserved phenylalanine or tryptophan at the end of this CDR3 makes a read error likely. The chain uses TRBV30 and TRBJ1-1; no firm D call. This CDR3 spans 14 amino acids. CDR1 is GTSNPN and CDR2 is SVGIG in the germline V gene (reference sequence). V was pared by 4 bases and J by 0 bases, with 12 bases between. In DNA form, the CDR3 reads TGTGCCTGGAATCGTATAGGGCTGAACACTGAAGCTTTCTCT. Protein product: CAWNRIGLNTEAFS.

This clonotype was seen at least ten times. The rearrangement joins TRBV7-2 to TRBJ2-7; D unresolved. In germline, CDR1 is SGHTA, CDR2 FQGNSA. The CDR3 covers 14 residues. V was cut by 5 bases and J by 2 bases, with 13 bases left in between. The CDR3 protein is CASSQTGLPYEQYF. CDR3 coding DNA: TGTGCCAGCAGCCAAACGGGTCTCCCCTACGAGCAGTACTTC.